This entry features one TCR beta chain sequence. Its antigen is undetermined. CDR3 size: 15 residues. Germline CDR1 is SGHVS and CDR2 is FNYEAQ. Trimming removed 5 bases from V and 2 bases from J; junction bases left unmatched: 5. These data are taken from a study of cytomegalovirus exposure and HLA in healthy donors. Assay used: immunoSEQ multiplex PCR; TCRdb lists only in-frame clones, some missing. Of under 150,000 clones listed, more than 75% are singletons. Overall study findings and caveats: Researchers counted roughly 160 TCR beta chains as cytomegalovirus-associated.

The TCR originated in a man younger than 35 in good health and CMV-seropositive. This chain uses TRBV7-6 with TRBJ2-5; 10 nucleotides match TRBD2. The sequenced sample consisted of PBMCs. CDR3 in DNA: TGTGCCAGCAGCCCTGGACTAGCGGCTCAAGAGACCCAGTACTTC. This gives the protein CASSPGLAAQETQYF.